A single sample is the source of the 21 T cell receptor beta chains below, sequenced in a study of OX40 agonist ivuxolimab in advanced cancers. Sequencing used immunoSEQ multiplex PCR; TCRdb keeps in-frame clones, though not all of them. The sample holds about 60,000 clones, roughly four fifths seen once. The specimen comprised CD4+ or CD8+ T cells sorted from blood, sampled in a trial of the OX40 agonist ivuxolimab. The receptors were gathered from an adult with an advanced solid tumor such as melanoma, head and neck, liver or kidney cancer.

V gene TRBV18 combines with J gene TRBJ1-1, with D unresolved. V gave up 2 bases and J gave up 1 base, with 5 bases separating them. The CDR3 is made up of 13 amino acids. Germline V lookup: CDR1 KGHSH, CDR2 LQKENI. The chain's CDR3 is CASSPDQNTEAFF. The DNA for the CDR3 is TGTGCCAGCTCACCAGACCAGAACACTGAAGCTTTCTTT.

This sequence joins TRBV9 and TRBJ2-5; 9 bases align to TRBD1. There are 15 residues in the CDR3. The germline V gene encodes CDR1 SGDLS and CDR2 YYNGEE. The V and J ends lost 4 bases and 3 bases, in that order; junction bases with no gene match: 7. CDR3 in DNA: TGTGCCAGCAGCCGAATGGGACAGGGAGAAGAGACCCAGTACTTC. Protein product: CASSRMGQGEETQYF.

The chain carries TRBV6-5 and TRBJ1-1; D uncertain. The CDR3 has 13 amino acids. The germline CDR1 and CDR2 sequences are MNHEY and SVGAGI. The germline V and J ends were trimmed by 2 bases and 4 bases, with 8 bases remaining between them. CDR3 bases: TGTGCCAGCAGTTACGAGCCGACCACTGAAGCTTTCTTT. Translated: CASSYEPTTEAFF.

The chain couples TRBV29-1 to TRBJ2-1, with TRBD2 matching over 11 bases. This CDR3 comprises 13 residues. The germline gives CDR1 SQVTM, CDR2 ANQGSEA. Unmatched junction bases numbered 9, after V lost 8 bases and J lost 9 bases. This CDR3 reads CSTRLAGIGEQFF. CDR3 sequence (DNA): TGCAGCACAAGACTAGCGGGAATAGGTGAGCAGTTCTTC.

This chain connects TRBV5-1 to TRBJ1-1; a weak D match, TRBD1 (5 bases). The CDR3 is 14 amino acids. Per germline, CDR1 SGHRS and CDR2 YFSETQ. The germline V and J ends were trimmed by 4 bases and 0 bases, with 10 bases remaining between them. CDR3 coding DNA: TGCGCCAGCAGCCCAGGACATGTGAACACTGAAGCTTTCTTT. Amino acids: CASSPGHVNTEAFF.

The J gene is TRBJ2-7, the V gene TRBV5-5; 12 bases fit TRBD1. V lost 4 bases to trimming and J lost 2 bases; unmatched junction nucleotides: 4. Looked up from germline, CDR1 is SGHKS and CDR2 is YYEKEE (reference sequence). The CDR3 length is 15 residues. Here the CDR3 DNA reads TGTGCCAGCAGCACGGGACAGGGGGCGCCCTACGAGCAGTACTTC. Translating it yields CASSTGQGAPYEQYF.

The J gene is TRBJ1-3, the V gene TRBV19; 7 positions match TRBD1. J lost 1 base, V lost 2 bases, and 11 bases had no gene match. Per the germline V gene, CDR1 is LNHDA and CDR2 is SQIVND (reference sequence). The CDR3 has 18 amino acids. CDR3 region: CASSILPTGAVSGNTIYF. The CDR3 bases are TGTGCCAGTAGTATACTACCTACAGGGGCGGTATCTGGAAACACCATATATTTT.

The chain links TRBV28 to TRBJ2-2, with 8 bases identical to TRBD2. The V gene end was trimmed by 6 bases and the J gene end by 4 bases; junction bases not matched to a gene: 16. CDR3 length: 18 residues. Germline V gives CDR1 MDHEN, CDR2 SYDVKM. CDR3 bases: TGTGCCAGCAGGTCAGAAATGCCGGGACTAGTTCGCACCGGGGAGCTGTTTTTT. Amino acids: CASRSEMPGLVRTGELFF.

This sequence joins TRBV4-2 and TRBJ2-6; 8 bases fit TRBD1. Unmatched junction bases numbered 20, after V lost 1 base and J lost 0 bases. This CDR3 is built from 23 residues. Germline assignment: CDR1 LGHNA and CDR2 YNFKEQ. The CDR3 loop is CASSQALLGSGGRRDSGANVLTF. Written as DNA, the CDR3 is TGTGCCAGCAGCCAAGCCCTCCTGGGGTCAGGGGGCAGGAGGGACTCTGGGGCCAACGTCCTGACTTTC.

V and J are TRBV7-2 and TRBJ2-3; 8 positions agree with TRBD2. The V gene's germline CDR1 is SGHTA and CDR2 FQGNSA. Trimming removed 3 bases from V and 1 base from J; junction bases left unmatched: 6. The CDR3 totals 16 residues. CDR3: CASSFSGTRGTDTQYF. The CDR3 DNA sequence: TGTGCCAGCAGCTTTTCCGGGACTAGGGGCACAGATACGCAGTATTTT.

The V call is TRBV7-9, the J call TRBJ2-5; D may correspond to TRBD1 or TRBD2 (5 bases each). V was pared by 4 bases and J by 1 base, with 13 bases between. The CDR3 is made up of 15 amino acids. Germline V gives CDR1 SEHNR, CDR2 FQNEAQ (reference sequence). The chain's CDR3 is CASSSGSGLQETQYF. CDR3 in DNA: TGTGCCAGCAGCTCAGGGAGCGGTCTCCAAGAGACCCAGTACTTC.

This clone occurred a few times. This chain connects TRBV28 to TRBJ2-6, with a tentative D call TRBD1 (5 bases). Deletions cut 4 bases from V and 0 bases from J, with 19 bases between. The germline CDR1 and CDR2 sequences are MDHEN and SYDVKM. There are 19 residues in the CDR3. Here the CDR3 reads CASSYRDRFTFSGANVLTF. In DNA form, the CDR3 reads TGTGCCAGCAGTTACCGAGACAGATTTACTTTCTCTGGGGCCAACGTCCTGACTTTC.

The V gene is TRBV5-4, the J gene TRBJ2-1, with TRBD1 matching over 7 bases. The junction had 7 bases not matched to a gene; V was cut back by 2 bases and J by 2 bases. Germline V gene lookup returns CDR1 SGHNT and CDR2 YYREEE (reference sequence). The CDR3 totals 16 residues. CDR3: CASSLGQDLTYNEQFF. The CDR3 region has the DNA TGTGCCAGCAGCTTAGGACAGGATCTCACCTACAATGAGCAGTTCTTC.

The chain carries TRBV7-7 and TRBJ2-1, with a possible D match to TRBD1 (6 bases). The CDR3 is 13 residues long. The germline V and J ends were trimmed by 0 bases and 6 bases, with 6 bases remaining between them. Germline V CDR1 and CDR2: SSHAT, FNYEAQ (reference sequence). The CDR3 sequence: CASSLAGGNEQFF. CDR3 sequence (DNA): TGTGCCAGCAGCTTAGCAGGGGGCAATGAGCAGTTCTTC.

This chain links TRBV5-4 with TRBJ2-1; 14 bases map to TRBD2. Per the germline V gene, CDR1 is SGHNT and CDR2 is YYREEE (reference sequence). The CDR3 is 14 residues long. Trimming removed 5 bases from V and 7 bases from J; junction bases left unmatched: 2. CDR3 nucleotides: TGTGCCAGCAGTAGGACTAGCGGGAGGAATGAGCAGTTCTTC. Translated: CASSRTSGRNEQFF. Full variable domain (remainder filled in from reference TRBV5-4 and TRBJ2-1): ETGVTQSPTHLIKTRGQQVTLRCSSQSGHNTVSWYQQALGQGPQFIFQYYREEENGRGNFPPRFSGLQFPNYSSELNVNALELDDSALYLCASSRTSGRNEQFFGPGTRLTVL.

This clone was recorded only once. The chain employs TRBV27 and TRBJ1-4, with 9 bases lining up with TRBD1. This CDR3 comprises 15 residues. V trimming: 5 bases; J trimming: 6 bases; junction bases outside the gene matches: 7. The germline CDR1 and CDR2 sequences are MNHEY and SMNVEV (reference sequence). The CDR3 sequence: CASSPVTGGDEKLFF. The DNA of the CDR3 is TGTGCCAGCAGTCCAGTGACAGGGGGGGATGAAAAACTGTTTTTT.

The V call is TRBV11-2, the J call TRBJ1-3, with 8 bases matching TRBD1. CDR3 length equals 16 residues. Germline V gene sequence: CDR1 SGHAT, CDR2 FQNNGV. V shed 4 bases, J shed 0 bases, and the junction held 5 bases outside the gene matches. The CDR3 nucleotides are TGTGCCAGCAGCTCAGGGGGACAGGTCTCTGGAAACACCATATATTTT. It specifies CASSSGGQVSGNTIYF.

The chain uses TRBV28 and TRBJ2-1, with TRBD2 identical over 14 bases. Looked up from germline, CDR1 is MDHEN and CDR2 is SYDVKM. V was pared by 5 bases and J by 5 bases, with 5 bases of the junction left unmatched. CDR3 length: 16 amino acids. In nucleotides, the CDR3 is TGTGCCAGCAGTCAACGACTAGCGGGAGGGGACAATGAGCAGTTCTTC. This translates into CASSQRLAGGDNEQFF. The whole variable domain, remainder taken from reference TRBV28 and TRBJ2-1, is DVKVTQSSRYLVKRTGEKVFLECVQDMDHENMFWYRQDPGLGLRLIYFSYDVKMKEKGDIPEGYSVSREKKERFSLILESASTNQTSMYLCASSQRLAGGDNEQFFGPGTRLTVL.

The V and J genes are TRBV6-6 and TRBJ2-7, with 7 bases identical to TRBD1. The CDR3 covers 14 residues. Germline lookup yields CDR1 MNHNY and CDR2 SVGAGI (reference sequence). V lost 6 bases, J lost 2 bases, and 7 bases stayed unmatched. The CDR3 region is CASRQGPSPYEQYF. In DNA, the CDR3 is TGTGCCAGCAGACAGGGGCCATCTCCCTACGAGCAGTACTTC.

This chain joins TRBV6-6 and TRBJ1-5; 8 bases are a match to TRBD1. The V segment lost 2 bases and the J segment 5 bases; nucleotides outside the gene matches: 5. This CDR3 contains 15 residues. Germline loops: CDR1 MNHNY, CDR2 SVGAGI (reference sequence). CDR3 nucleotides: TGTGCCAGCAGTTACCTTCAGGGGGCGGATCAGCCCCAGCATTTT. Its protein product is CASSYLQGADQPQHF.

The rearrangement links TRBV11-3 to TRBJ2-1, with a tentative D call TRBD2 (6 bases). The CDR3 spans 15 residues. The germline V gene encodes CDR1 SGHNT and CDR2 YENEEA. Deletions cut 6 bases from V and 0 bases from J, with 12 bases between. CDR3: CASRRRESSYNEQFF. CDR3 in DNA: TGTGCCAGCAGAAGACGGGAGAGCTCCTACAATGAGCAGTTCTTC.